Below are 32 T cell receptor beta chains sequenced from a single sample in a study of CD8+ T cells in alopecia areata (dated by TCRdb to the late 2010s). The meaning of the sample's time point label: about four weeks on oral tofacitinib. Explained via the paper, the treatment or condition label denotes: oral pan-JAK inhibitor, 5-10 mg twice daily. Library construction relied on the immunoSEQ multiplex PCR assay. RNA was extracted from all samples and reverse transcribed into cDNA as template for TCR sequencing. Sourced from immuneACCESS, this table was stored by TCRdb with only in-frame sequences that have V and J called. A share of the clones is absent; for the studies checked, an unresolved V gene accounts for under half, and the remainder has no known explanation. Recorded for this sample are some 150,000 clones; 80% to 90% of them occurred a single time. The top ten hold approximately 25% of the sample.

The source was CD8+ T cells sorted from blood, collected at week 4, from a patient treated with tofacitinib. These receptors all come from a human donor with alopecia areata.

The chain recombines TRBV4-2 with TRBJ2-5, with D maybe TRBD2 (5 bases). The germline V and J ends were trimmed by 5 bases and 3 bases, with 19 bases remaining between them. The germline V gene encodes CDR1 LGHNA and CDR2 YNFKEQ. The CDR3 is 16 amino acids. The CDR3 nucleotides are TGTGCCAGCAGCTCCTTGTCAAGCGGAGCAAAAGAGACCCAGTACTTC. Its translation is CASSSLSSGAKETQYF.

CDR3 sequence: CAWSPTWDRVTDTQYF. The CDR3 DNA sequence: TGTGCCTGGAGCCCGACTTGGGACAGGGTAACAGATACGCAGTATTTT. The J gene is TRBJ2-3, the V gene TRBV30; 9 bases line up with TRBD1. V dropped 3 bases and J dropped 3; count of bases not matched to a gene: 10. Germline assignment: CDR1 GTSNPN and CDR2 SVGIG (reference sequence). There are 16 residues in the CDR3.

The chain carries TRBV7-2 and TRBJ2-7; TRBD1 might be the D (7 bases). The CDR3 sequence is 16 residues long. Trimming took 0 bases from V and 4 from J, leaving 16 bases between them. Per germline, CDR1 SGHTA and CDR2 FQGNSA. The CDR3 protein is CASSLALEGALYEQYF. The CDR3 DNA sequence: TGTGCCAGCAGCTTAGCTTTGGAGGGGGCTCTTTACGAGCAGTACTTC. Full variable domain (rest looked up from reference TRBV7-2 and TRBJ2-7): GAGVSQSPSNKVTEKGKDVELRCDPISGHTALYWYRQSLGQGLEFLIYFQGNSAPDKSGLPSDRFSAERTGGSVSTLTIQRTQQEDSAVYLCASSLALEGALYEQYFGPGTRLTVT.

The rearrangement uses TRBV27 and TRBJ1-2; D is perhaps TRBD1 (6 bases). The length of the CDR3 is 17 residues. Germline CDR1 and CDR2: MNHEY and SMNVEV (reference sequence). Trimming took off 2 bases at V and 0 bases at J, with 16 bases between the two ends. This chain's CDR3 is CASSLGPGEAANYGYTF. CDR3 coding DNA: TGTGCCAGCAGTTTAGGGCCAGGGGAGGCTGCTAACTATGGCTACACCTTC.

The chain has TRBV15 and TRBJ1-1, with D possibly TRBD1 on 5 matching bases. Per the germline V gene, CDR1 is LNHNV and CDR2 is YYDKDF (reference sequence). V dropped 4 bases and J dropped 5 bases, with 11 bases sitting between them. The CDR3 consists of 13 residues. CDR3 in DNA: TGTGCCACCAGCACAAGGGGAGGAACTGAAGCTTTCTTT. This translates into CATSTRGGTEAFF.

This sequence joins TRBV29-1 and TRBJ2-1; 9 bases map to TRBD2. CDR1 and CDR2 (germline): SQVTM, ANQGSEA. This CDR3 is built from 16 residues. Germline trimming cut 1 base from V and 10 bases from J; bases unmatched to any gene: 14. CDR3 coding DNA: TGCAGCGTTGAAGGGCGAGCGGGGGGTCAGGTGGGAGAGCAGTTCTTC. It is translated as CSVEGRAGGQVGEQFF.

This clone appeared a few times. V usage is TRBV2 and J usage is TRBJ2-7; no definite D call. CDR1 is SNHLY, CDR2 FYNNEI, per germline. The CDR3 loop spans 15 amino acids. V was trimmed by 6 bases and J by 0 bases, leaving 15 bases between them. The CDR3 loop reads CASRSRAGDSYEQYF. The CDR3 DNA is TGTGCCAGCAGATCCCGAGCAGGTGACTCCTACGAGCAGTACTTC.

The CDR3 is CASSPGTVPRNEQFF. The CDR3 DNA follows: TGTGCCAGCAGTCCCGGGACAGTCCCCCGAAATGAGCAGTTCTTC. The chain employs TRBV27 and TRBJ2-1; 7 positions agree with TRBD1. The germline CDR1 and CDR2 sequences are MNHEY and SMNVEV (reference sequence). Trimming cost V 5 bases and J 7 bases; bases outside gene matches: 11. CDR3 length: 15 amino acids.

The rearrangement links TRBV25-1 to TRBJ1-2; D is uncertain. V gave up 1 base and J gave up 2 bases, with 8 bases separating them. Per germline, CDR1 MGHDK and CDR2 SYGVNS. There are 14 residues in the CDR3. The CDR3, as DNA: TGTGCCAGCAGTGAATTGGGCGGCAACTATGGCTACACCTTC. Residues: CASSELGGNYGYTF.

The V gene is TRBV10-1, the J gene TRBJ2-1, with a tentative D call TRBD2 (6 bases). Trimming stripped 0 bases from V and 9 bases from J, with 15 bases between. The CDR3 is 15 amino acids. The germline CDR1 and CDR2 sequences are WNHNN and SYGVQD (reference sequence). The CDR3 DNA sequence: TGCGCCAGCAGTGAGTCGGGCAGTCGGGGGACTGAGCAGTTCTTC. This sequence encodes CASSESGSRGTEQFF.

The genes are TRBV2 and TRBJ2-5, with D tentatively TRBD2 (6 bases). Trimming shortened V by 6 bases and J by 2 bases, and 13 bases separated the two germline ends. Germline V gene sequence: CDR1 SNHLY, CDR2 FYNNEI. The CDR3 loop spans 14 amino acids. The CDR3 loop is CASRPGVNQETQYF. The CDR3 DNA reads TGTGCCAGCAGACCGGGGGTAAATCAAGAGACCCAGTACTTC.

The V call is TRBV27, the J call TRBJ2-3; TRBD2 matches 8 bases. With 5 bases clipped from V and 3 bases from J, the junction kept 7 bases outside the gene matches. This CDR3 is built from 15 residues. Germline loops: CDR1 MNHEY, CDR2 SMNVEV (reference sequence). The CDR3 here is CASSAIRLATDTQYF. DNA of the CDR3: TGTGCCAGCAGTGCCATTAGACTAGCGACAGATACGCAGTATTTT.

The chain recombines TRBV7-2 with TRBJ2-3; D ambiguous. From germline, CDR1 is SGHTA and CDR2 FQGNSA. The germline V and J ends were trimmed by 5 bases and 2 bases, with 8 bases remaining between them. The CDR3 has 13 residues. CDR3 sequence reads: CASSKASTDTQYF. The CDR3 nucleotides are TGTGCCAGCAGCAAAGCTTCCACAGATACGCAGTATTTT.

This chain links TRBV5-6 with TRBJ2-3; D gene uncertain. CDR1 is SGHDT, CDR2 YYEEEE, per germline. The germline V and J ends were trimmed by 2 bases and 10 bases, with 20 bases remaining between them. CDR3 length: 15 residues. For the CDR3, the DNA is TGTGCCAGCAGCTTTCGTTGGCGTTTGGCGGTGCCGCAGTATTTT. Its protein product is CASSFRWRLAVPQYF.

This CDR3 is CASSRQGAGANVLTF. Written as DNA, the CDR3 is TGTGCCAGCAGCCGACAGGGGGCCGGGGCCAACGTCCTGACTTTC. The gene calls are TRBV21-1 and TRBJ2-6; no check of the table's D call, TRBD1, against the DNA was made. TRBV21-1 represents a pseudogene. The CDR3 totals 15 residues.

This chain connects TRBV7-8 to TRBJ2-7; no clear D gene. Trimming stripped 2 bases from V and 0 bases from J, with 11 bases between. Germline V gene sequence: CDR1 SGHVS, CDR2 FQNEAQ. The CDR3 has 15 residues. CDR3 nucleotides: TGTGCCAGCAGCTTACAAGCGACGAGCTCCTACGAGCAGTACTTC. Translation: CASSLQATSSYEQYF.

This clone occurred once. V is TRBV10-3 and J is TRBJ2-3; 12 bases line up with TRBD2. The J segment lost 2 bases and the V segment lost 4 bases, leaving 7 bases of the junction unmatched. This CDR3 is built from 17 residues. Germline CDR1 and CDR2: ENHRY and SYGVKD. The CDR3 sequence: CAISGISSGGATDTQYF. CDR3 coding DNA: TGTGCCATCAGTGGAATTTCTAGCGGGGGGGCCACAGATACGCAGTATTTT.

This clone was recorded only once. V usage is TRBV2 and J usage is TRBJ2-1, with D possibly being TRBD1 (6 bases). From germline, CDR1 is SNHLY and CDR2 FYNNEI. The CDR3 runs 13 residues. Trimming shortened V by 7 bases and J by 2 bases, and 9 bases separated the two germline ends. CDR3 loop: CASTSGAYNEQFF. In DNA form, the CDR3 reads TGTGCCAGCACTTCAGGGGCCTACAATGAGCAGTTCTTC.

About this clone: Only one base separates this from a far larger clonotype, so it likely reflects a read error. The identical CDR3 is also encoded by other nucleotide sequences in the sample. The chain combines TRBV7-3 with TRBJ2-7; TRBD1 is a possible D gene (5 bases). Trimming removed 4 bases at V and 2 bases at J, with 12 bases between. This CDR3 is built from 14 residues. The germline gives CDR1 SGHTA, CDR2 FQGTGA. The CDR3 sequence is CASSSSPGPYEQYF. The CDR3 bases are TGTGCCAGCAGCTCTAGTCCAGGGCCCTACGAGCAGTACTTC.

V is TRBV19 and J is TRBJ1-5, with D perhaps matching TRBD1 (6 bases). The V gene's germline CDR1 is LNHDA and CDR2 SQIVND (reference sequence). Deletions cut 4 bases from V and 0 bases from J, with 7 bases between. This CDR3 is 14 amino acids long. Here the CDR3 reads CASSKDSSNQPQHF. The CDR3 DNA is TGTGCCAGTAGTAAGGACAGTAGCAATCAGCCCCAGCATTTT.

The V call is TRBV5-1, the J call TRBJ2-4; either TRBD1 or TRBD2 may supply D (5 bases each). Looked up from germline, CDR1 is SGHRS and CDR2 is YFSETQ. The V and J ends lost 0 bases and 6 bases respectively, with 10 bases between them. CDR3 length equals 14 residues. CDR3 in amino acids: CASSLGRDGNIQYF. The CDR3 DNA reads as TGCGCCAGCAGCTTGGGCCGGGACGGAAACATTCAGTACTTC.

This chain connects TRBV4-1 to TRBJ1-3; D unclear. The CDR3 has 15 amino acids. Deletions cut 0 bases from V and 2 bases from J, with 8 bases between. Per germline, CDR1 MGHRA and CDR2 YSYEKL. The CDR3 region has the DNA TGCGCCAGCAGCCAAGATGTAGGCACTGGAAACACCATATATTTT. Encoded protein: CASSQDVGTGNTIYF.

The genes are TRBV5-6 and TRBJ1-2, with a weak D call TRBD1 (5 bases). V lost 3 bases to trimming and J lost 4 bases, with 13 bases between them. The CDR3 spans 14 residues. The germline V gene encodes CDR1 SGHDT and CDR2 YYEEEE. The CDR3 sequence: CASSSGTEGYGYTF. Here the CDR3 DNA reads TGTGCCAGCAGCTCCGGGACGGAGGGCTATGGCTACACCTTC. The whole variable domain, filled in from reference TRBV5-6 and TRBJ1-2, reads DAGVTQSPTHLIKTRGQQVTLRCSPKSGHDTVSWYQQALGQGPQFIFQYYEEEERQRGNFPDRFSGHQFPNYSSELNVNALLLGDSALYLCASSSGTEGYGYTFGSGTRLTVV.

The chain has TRBV7-6 and TRBJ1-1, with TRBD1 matching over 9 bases. The germline V gene encodes CDR1 SGHVS and CDR2 FNYEAQ. CDR3 length equals 14 residues. Germline trimming cut 2 bases from V and 5 bases from J; bases unmatched to any gene: 3. CDR3 sequence (DNA): TGTGCCAGCAGCTTATCTGACAGGGGGACTGAAGCTTTCTTT. Amino acid sequence: CASSLSDRGTEAFF.

The chain combines TRBV7-9 with TRBJ1-1, with no clear D. Germline V gene lookup returns CDR1 SEHNR and CDR2 FQNEAQ (reference sequence). This CDR3 comprises 12 residues. The V end lost 5 bases, the J end lost 1 base, and 5 bases lay between the germline ends. The CDR3 is CASSRPNTEAFF. As DNA, the CDR3 is TGTGCCAGCAGCCGACCGAACACTGAAGCTTTCTTT.

This clone was counted a few times. The rearrangement links TRBV27 to TRBJ2-5, with 7 bases fitting TRBD1. The V segment lost 3 bases and the J segment 1 base; nucleotides outside the gene matches: 11. The CDR3 covers 17 residues. Germline assignment: CDR1 MNHEY and CDR2 SMNVEV (reference sequence). The CDR3 is CASSFLDDRATQETQYF. The DNA for the CDR3 is TGTGCCAGCAGTTTCCTAGACGACAGGGCCACCCAAGAGACCCAGTACTTC.

The chain combines TRBV9 with TRBJ2-7; TRBD2 matches 9 bases. This CDR3 contains 16 residues. CDR1 and CDR2 (germline): SGDLS, YYNGEE. V shed 4 bases and J 2 bases; nucleotides not matched to a gene: 10. CDR3 nucleotides: TGTGCCAGCAGCCCATGGGCTAGCGGGGTAACCTACGAGCAGTACTTC. Translated, it gives CASSPWASGVTYEQYF.

The chain employs TRBV4-1 and TRBJ2-7; 9 positions match TRBD1. The CDR3 runs 16 residues. V was pared by 3 bases and J by 3 bases, with 9 bases of the junction left unmatched. From germline, CDR1 is MGHRA and CDR2 YSYEKL. In nucleotides, the CDR3 is TGCGCCAGCAGCCAGGGCGACCCGGGACAGGGCTACGAGCAGTACTTC. Encoded protein: CASSQGDPGQGYEQYF.

The chain recombines TRBV10-3 with TRBJ2-7; a weak D match, TRBD1 (5 bases). V was cut by 6 bases and J by 3 bases, with 15 bases left in between. CDR1 and CDR2 from the germline V gene are ENHRY and SYGVKD. The CDR3 is 14 amino acids. As DNA, the CDR3 is TGTGCCATCAGACAGGTGGGATTGGACTACGAGCAGTACTTC. This translates into CAIRQVGLDYEQYF.

The chain uses TRBV7-8 and TRBJ2-3; D remains ambiguous. The CDR3 spans 11 residues. The germline V gene encodes CDR1 SGHVS and CDR2 FQNEAQ. V was clipped by 5 bases and J by 4 bases, with 4 bases between them. CDR3 region: CASSLSDTQYF. The DNA for the CDR3 is TGTGCCAGCAGCCTATCAGATACGCAGTATTTT.

In this sample, this clone turned up once. The rearrangement links TRBV27 to TRBJ2-5; 10 bases agree with TRBD1. Germline trimming cut 5 bases from V and 11 bases from J; bases unmatched to any gene: 17. There are 16 residues in the CDR3. CDR1 is MNHEY and CDR2 is SMNVEV in the germline V gene (reference sequence). The CDR3 bases are TGTGCCAGCAGTCCCCCCCGGACAGGGGGACTGAGGGAGCAGTACTTC. Protein product: CASSPPRTGGLREQYF.

CDR3 loop: CASSPEQGATYNEQFF. Here the CDR3 DNA reads TGCGCCAGCAGCCCCGAGCAGGGGGCCACCTACAATGAGCAGTTCTTC. V gene TRBV4-1 combines with J gene TRBJ2-1; 8 positions match TRBD1. V lost 4 bases to trimming and J lost 2 bases; unmatched junction nucleotides: 7. Per germline, CDR1 MGHRA and CDR2 YSYEKL. The CDR3 runs to 16 residues.